These T cell receptor beta chains were read from a single sample in a study of neurological immune-mediated disorders. TCRdb fed the 5' RACE reads into MiXCR, producing one record per CDR3 protein. Of about 53,000 distinct CDR3 sequences in the sample, 7.5% to 9.5% were seen once. Sequencing was carried out using PBMCs. The receptors were gathered from a middle-aged woman in good health. Both conserved end residues are part of each CDR3. The D gene is left open where the match is weak. Some rows mark clone size as missing; the rest say once, few, many or name a class of expanded clone.

TRBD2 | many | TRBJ2-7 | TRBV20-1 | TGCAGTGCTAGAAGTCGAGCGGGGGGGGTCTACGAGCAGTACTTC | CSARSRAGGVYEQYF
TRBD2 | many | TRBJ2-1 | TRBV4-1 | TGCGCCAGCAGAGCGGGAGCGGGGGGGCCTCGGGATGAGCAGTTCTTC | CASRAGAGGPRDEQFF
- | many | TRBJ2-3 | TRBV10-3 | TGTGCCATCAGTGATCCTCTGCATCAGGATACGCAGTATTTT | CAISDPLHQDTQYF
- | many | TRBJ2-7 | TRBV29-1 | TGCAGCGTTGAACAGACTAGCTCCTACGAGCAGTACTTC | CSVEQTSSYEQYF
- | many | TRBJ2-3 | TRBV5-1 | TGCGCCAGCAGCTTGAGCTTGGGTGGAGATACGCAGTATTTT | CASSLSLGGDTQYF
- | many | TRBJ1-4 | TRBV12-3/TRBV12-4 | TGTGCCAGCAGTTATCGGGGGGCTTATAATGAAAAACTGTTTTTT | CASSYRGAYNEKLFF
- | many | TRBJ1-5 | TRBV20-1 | TGCAGTGCTAGTAATCCGGAGGCTTCCAGTTGGGAGCAGCCCCAGCATTTT | CSASNPEASSWEQPQHF
- | - | TRBJ2-7 | TRBV4-3 | TGCGCCAGCAGTCAAGATAGAGGCAGGGGATACGAGCGGTACTTC | CASSQDRGRGYERYF
- | many | TRBJ2-5 | TRBV2 | TGTGCCAGCAGTGAAACGAACGTTGGGGAGACCCAGTACTTC | CASSETNVGETQYF
- | many | TRBJ1-5 | TRBV5-6 | TGTGCCAGCAGCTTGGGACCCCCGGGCCAGGCGCCAGTGGCCCAGCATTTT | CASSLGPPGQAPVAQHF
TRBD1 | many | TRBJ2-1 | TRBV27 | TGTGCCAGCAGTCTTGAGGGACAGGGGATCTACAATGAGCAGTTCTTC | CASSLEGQGIYNEQFF
- | many | TRBJ2-3 | TRBV7-3 | TGTGCCAGCAGCTTAACAGGAGGACGAGACGCAGATACGCAGTATTTT | CASSLTGGRDADTQYF
- | many | TRBJ2-3 | TRBV5-1 | TGCGCCAGCAGTGAGGGTGGCACAGATACGCAGTATTTT | CASSEGGTDTQYF
- | many | TRBJ2-5 | TRBV25-1 | TGTGCCAGCAGTGAATACTCAGGGGAAGAGACCCAGTACTTC | CASSEYSGEETQYF
- | - | TRBJ1-2 | TRBV11-2 | TGTGCCAGCAGACAGGTCTCGGGGTACTATGGCTACACCTTC | CASRQVSGYYGYTF
- | many | TRBJ1-1 | TRBV14 | TGTGCCAGCAGCCAAGGTCGTGGGGTGGGGCCCTCGAGGAACACTGAAGCTTTCTTT | CASSQGRGVGPSRNTEAFF
- | large | TRBJ1-2 | TRBV29-1 | TGCAGCGTGGGCCGGACAGAGTCGATCGGGGGCTACACCTTC | CSVGRTESIGGYTF
TRBD2 | few | TRBJ2-2 | TRBV9 | TGTGCCAGCAGCGTAGGTAGCGGGAGCCCGAACACCGGGGAGCTGTTTTTT | CASSVGSGSPNTGELFF
- | many | TRBJ1-4 | TRBV27 | TGTGCCAGCAGTTTGGGTCAGGGCGCTGAAAAACTGTTTTTT | CASSLGQGAEKLFF
TRBD1 | many | TRBJ2-7 | TRBV25-1 | TGTGCCAGCAGTGGACAGGGAAGAAGCTACGAGCAGTACTTC | CASSGQGRSYEQYF
- | many | TRBJ1-2 | TRBV5-5 | TGTGCCAGCAGCTGGCCAGGTCGTCCTCAATATGGCTACACCTTC | CASSWPGRPQYGYTF
- | few | TRBJ2-7 | TRBV6-5 | TGTGCCAACAGTACCGGGACACTACTTTCCTACGAGCAGTACTTC | CANSTGTLLSYEQYF
TRBD1 | many | TRBJ2-4 | TRBV5-8 | TGTGCCAGCACCGGGACAGGGGGCCCCGGCCTTCAGTACTTC | CASTGTGGPGLQYF
- | few | TRBJ2-7 | TRBV25-1 | TGTGCCAGCAGTAAAAACGGGATTTGGTACTTC | CASSKNGIWYF
TRBD1 | many | TRBJ1-1 | TRBV6-5 | TGTGCCAGCAGTTCGCCGACAGGGGACACTGAAGCTTTCTTT | CASSSPTGDTEAFF
TRBD2 | many | TRBJ2-4 | TRBV6-6 | TGTGCCAGCAGTCGCGGGACCGGGACTAGCGAAAACATTCAGTACTTC | CASSRGTGTSENIQYF
- | many | TRBJ2-1 | TRBV9 | TGTGCCAGCAGCGTAGTAGACAACTACAATGAGCAGTTCTTC | CASSVVDNYNEQFF
- | many | TRBJ1-1 | TRBV25-1 | TGTGCCAGCAGTGCCCGGGGTTCAACTGAAGCTTTCTTT | CASSARGSTEAFF
- | many | TRBJ1-2 | TRBV4-1 | TGCGCCAGCAGCCAAGCGGTTAGCAGTCCCGGGGGTGGCTACACCTTC | CASSQAVSSPGGGYTF
TRBD1 | many | TRBJ2-1 | TRBV5-1 | TGCGCCAGCAGCGTCCGGACAGGGGTATACAATGAGCAGTTCTTC | CASSVRTGVYNEQFF
- | many | TRBJ2-5 | TRBV7-2 | TGTGCCAGCAGCTTAGACGGGACGGAGACCCAGTACTTC | CASSLDGTETQYF
- | many | TRBJ1-4 | TRBV19 | TGTGCCAGTACCCCCAGAGGAAATGAAAAACTGTTTTTT | CASTPRGNEKLFF
- | - | TRBJ2-3 | TRBV7-9 | TGTGCCAGCAGCTTAGAGATTCCTAGAGATACGCAGTATTTT | CASSLEIPRDTQYF
- | few | TRBJ1-5 | TRBV6-2/TRBV6-3 | TGTGCCAGCAGTTACCGGATAAAGGGAGATCAGCCCCAGCATTTT | CASSYRIKGDQPQHF
- | many | TRBJ1-1 | TRBV5-1 | TGCGCCAGCACCCTAGATAGGACGGCGAACACTGAAGCTTTCTTT | CASTLDRTANTEAFF
TRBD2 | many | TRBJ2-5 | TRBV9 | TGTGCCAGCAGCTCCCAGGGGTCGTGGGCGGGGGGCCGAGAGACCCAGTACTTC | CASSSQGSWAGGRETQYF